The 31 T cell receptor beta chains in this list originate from one sample, sequenced in a study of T cell repertoires in cytomegalovirus infection (dated by TCRdb to between 2018 and 2021). Sequencing was performed on an Illumina HiSeq 1500. The raw public reads went through TCRdb reprocessing: fastp at Q25, MiXCR clone calling, in-frame beta chains kept. Entries that share a CDR3 protein sequence are merged under the most common genes and DNA. For this sample the table gives under 200,000 distinct CDR3 sequences, of which 15% to 20% were detected only once. Together, the top ten hold around a sixth of the sample. Sequenced material: CD8+ T cells from PBMCs. All receptors come from a human donor in good health (CMV status not recorded). Some clones in this sample may be carry-over from other donors' samples.

Only a few counts were recorded for this clonotype. The chain is built from TRBV28 and TRBJ1-5; 7 nucleotides align to TRBD1. The V gene's germline CDR1 is MDHEN and CDR2 SYDVKM. The CDR3 contains 15 residues. The trim removed 3 bases at V and 6 bases at J, leaving 8 bases unmatched. CDR3 amino acids: CASSFPRGVGQPQHF. The CDR3 bases are TGTGCCAGCAGTTTCCCCAGGGGGGTTGGTCAGCCCCAGCATTTT.

This clonotype turned up a few times. The J gene is TRBJ2-5, the V gene TRBV7-2, with D maybe TRBD1 (5 bases). Trimming cost V 6 bases and J 4 bases, with 12 bases left between them. This CDR3 has 13 residues. The germline V gene has CDR1 SGHTA and CDR2 FQGNSA. CDR3 amino acids: CASSPDRRETQYF. DNA of the CDR3: TGTGCCAGCAGTCCCGACAGACGAGAGACCCAGTACTTC.

This clonotype was observed a handful of times. The chain links TRBV28 to TRBJ2-7; D may be TRBD2 (5 bases). Deletions cut 6 bases from V and 3 bases from J, with 9 bases between. The CDR3 extends over 12 amino acids. CDR1 MDHEN and CDR2 SYDVKM come from the germline V gene. The CDR3 DNA follows: TGTGCCAGCAGCGGGATTTACTACGAGCAGTACTTC. Translating it yields CASSGIYYEQYF.

A few counts support this clonotype. The CDR3, as DNA: TGCAGTGCTAGAGATACGTTCGGACAGAGTGCCTACAATGAGCAGTTCTTC. Residues: CSARDTFGQSAYNEQFF. The chain carries TRBV20-1 and TRBJ2-1; a possible D gene is TRBD1 (6 bases). This CDR3 has 17 residues. Germline V gene lookup returns CDR1 DFQATT and CDR2 SNEGSKA (reference sequence). With 0 bases removed from V and 2 bases from J, the gap between germline ends came to 17 bases.

The rearrangement uses TRBV7-6 and TRBJ1-4; D not resolved. Per the germline V gene, CDR1 is SGHVS and CDR2 is FNYEAQ. V lost 2 bases, J lost 1 base, and 14 bases lay in between. The CDR3 runs to 17 residues. CDR3 DNA sequence: TGTGCCAGCAGCTTATTTCGCCGGGGAGAAACTAATGAAAAACTGTTTTTT. This gives the protein CASSLFRRGETNEKLFF.

This clonotype has ten or more counts. J is TRBJ2-7 and V is TRBV7-2, with 9 bases identical to TRBD2. The CDR3 sequence is 18 residues long. Trimming removed 0 bases from V and 3 bases from J; junction bases left unmatched: 12. From germline, CDR1 is SGHTA and CDR2 FQGNSA. The chain's CDR3 is CASSLAPLTSGSFYEQYF. DNA of the CDR3: TGTGCCAGCAGCTTAGCACCCTTGACTAGCGGTTCTTTCTACGAGCAGTACTTC. Using reference TRBV7-2 and TRBJ2-7 for the parts outside the CDR3, the full variable domain is GAGVSQSPSNKVTEKGKDVELRCDPISGHTALYWYRQSLGQGLEFLIYFQGNSAPDKSGLPSDRFSAERTGGSVSTLTIQRTQQEDSAVYLCASSLAPLTSGSFYEQYFGPGTRLTVT.

This clonotype was detected many times. CDR3 sequence (DNA): TGTGCCAGCAGCCCCCCGGGATTTAGCTCCTACGAGCAGTACTTC. This translates into CASSPPGFSSYEQYF. This chain connects TRBV7-9 to TRBJ2-7; TRBD2 is a possible D gene (5 bases). With 5 bases removed from V and 0 bases from J, the gap between germline ends came to 14 bases. There are 15 residues in the CDR3. The V gene's germline CDR1 is SEHNR and CDR2 FQNEAQ (reference sequence).

This clonotype was seen more than once but under ten times. The V call is TRBV29-1, the J call TRBJ2-3; D is perhaps TRBD2 (5 bases). V was trimmed by 5 bases and J by 3 bases, leaving 15 bases between them. From germline, CDR1 is SQVTM and CDR2 ANQGSEA. The CDR3 runs to 14 residues. The CDR3 loop reads CSVLAAPGTDTQYF. The CDR3 region has the DNA TGCAGCGTTCTCGCGGCCCCGGGGACAGATACGCAGTATTTT.

A few counts support this clonotype. V is TRBV4-2 and J is TRBJ2-7; a weak D match, TRBD2 (6 bases). CDR1 is LGHNA and CDR2 is YNFKEQ in the germline V gene. The CDR3 runs 15 residues. V dropped 1 base and J dropped 4 bases, with 14 bases sitting between them. The chain's CDR3 is CASSQGEGGVYEQYF. Written as DNA, the CDR3 is TGTGCCAGCAGCCAAGGAGAAGGCGGGGTATACGAGCAGTACTTC.

This clonotype was found a few times. This chain uses TRBV7-6 with TRBJ2-7, with TRBD2 matching over 8 bases. Germline CDR1 is SGHVS and CDR2 is FNYEAQ. V lost 5 bases, J lost 4 bases, and 4 bases stayed unmatched. CDR3 length equals 13 residues. DNA for the CDR3: TGTGCCAGCAGCCCGGCTAGCGGGTACGAGCAGTACTTC. It translates to CASSPASGYEQYF.

This sequence joins TRBV29-1 and TRBJ2-1; weak D call: TRBD1 (6 bases). Per germline, CDR1 SQVTM and CDR2 ANQGSEA. Trimming took 0 bases from V and 5 from J, leaving 14 bases between them. The CDR3 length is 15 residues. CDR3 sequence: CSVEDPGAIHNEQFF. The CDR3 DNA follows: TGCAGCGTTGAAGATCCAGGGGCCATACACAATGAGCAGTTCTTC.

V is TRBV12-3 or TRBV12-4 and J is TRBJ1-1; D is unclear. The CDR3 is 11 amino acids. The V end lost 5 bases, the J end lost 11 bases, and 12 bases lay between the germline ends. The CDR3 is CASSPASGAFF. For the CDR3, the DNA is TGTGCCAGCAGTCCAGCGTCCGGGGCTTTCTTT.

The chain recombines TRBV11-2 with TRBJ2-1; TRBD2 matches at 9 bases. There are 21 residues in the CDR3. Germline trimming cut 3 bases from V and 6 bases from J; bases unmatched to any gene: 24. Germline V gene lookup returns CDR1 SGHAT and CDR2 FQNNGV. CDR3 DNA sequence: TGTGCCAGCAGCTTCCACCGCCAGGGAGAGATGGCGGGGGGGGTAGGCAATGAGCAGTTCTTC. Translation: CASSFHRQGEMAGGVGNEQFF.

V gene TRBV6-6 combines with J gene TRBJ1-2; maybe TRBD1 (5 bases). Germline CDR1 is MNHNY and CDR2 is SVGAGI (reference sequence). This CDR3 is built from 16 residues. Trimming left V 7 bases short and J 5 bases short, with 23 bases between. The CDR3 is CASIDAGPDRKYGYTF. The CDR3 DNA reads as TGTGCCAGCATTGATGCGGGGCCTGACAGAAAATATGGCTACACCTTC.

The chain employs TRBV4-3 and TRBJ1-1; no clear D. Germline assignment: CDR1 LGHNA and CDR2 YSLEER. The V end lost 0 bases, the J end lost 1 base, and 9 bases lay between the germline ends. The CDR3 contains 15 residues. CDR3 protein: CASSQERVSNTEAFF. In nucleotides, the CDR3 is TGCGCCAGCAGCCAAGAGAGGGTCTCGAACACTGAAGCTTTCTTT.

The V and J genes are TRBV7-2 and TRBJ2-5, with TRBD2 identical over 11 bases. Germline CDR1 and CDR2: SGHTA and FQGNSA. There are 15 residues in the CDR3. V was clipped by 2 bases and J by 4 bases; unmatched bases: 3. CDR3 bases: TGTGCCAGCAGCTTATCGCTAGCGGGAGGAGAGACCCAGTACTTC. Protein product: CASSLSLAGGETQYF. The entire variable domain, with the rest obtained from reference TRBV7-2 and TRBJ2-5, is as follows: GAGVSQSPSNKVTEKGKDVELRCDPISGHTALYWYRQSLGQGLEFLIYFQGNSAPDKSGLPSDRFSAERTGGSVSTLTIQRTQQEDSAVYLCASSLSLAGGETQYFGPGTRLLVL.

The chain couples TRBV12-3 or TRBV12-4 to TRBJ2-5; no clear D. The CDR3 is 14 residues long. V was shortened by 0 bases and J by 4 bases, with 9 bases between the two germline ends. The CDR3 DNA reads as TGTGCCAGCAGTTTAGCGGGAAGGTCAGAGACCCAGTACTTC. Its protein is CASSLAGRSETQYF.

The CDR3 DNA reads as TGTGCCAGCAACGAGGACTCATCACTCGGGGAGCTGTTTTTT. Protein sequence: CASNEDSSLGELFF. The genes are TRBV7-9 and TRBJ2-2; D is possibly TRBD2 (5 bases). CDR1 and CDR2 (germline): SEHNR, FQNEAQ (reference sequence). V was shortened by 7 bases and J by 7 bases, with 16 bases between the two germline ends. The CDR3 spans 14 residues.

This CDR3 reads CSVQGRETGELFF. The DNA for the CDR3 is TGCAGCGTTCAAGGGCGAGAGACCGGGGAGCTGTTTTTT. The V gene is TRBV29-1, the J gene TRBJ2-2; no clear D. Germline V gene lookup returns CDR1 SQVTM and CDR2 ANQGSEA. The CDR3 length is 13 residues. The ends were cut back, 5 bases at V and 5 bases at J, with 12 bases in the middle.

The chain couples TRBV29-1 to TRBJ2-1; 9 positions match TRBD2. This CDR3 spans 13 amino acids. The V and J ends lost 8 bases and 8 bases, in that order; junction bases with no gene match: 10. Looked up from germline, CDR1 is SQVTM and CDR2 is ANQGSEA. This CDR3 is CSFFAGGPHEQFF. CDR3 nucleotides: TGCAGCTTCTTCGCGGGAGGGCCCCATGAGCAGTTCTTC.

The chain couples TRBV5-6 to TRBJ2-7; TRBD1 might be the D (6 bases). The CDR3 has 14 residues. CDR1 is SGHDT, CDR2 YYEEEE, per germline. The germline V and J ends were trimmed by 4 bases and 2 bases, with 13 bases remaining between them. The CDR3 spells CASSAYRVPYEQYF. The CDR3 nucleotides are TGTGCCAGCAGCGCTTACAGGGTTCCCTACGAGCAGTACTTC. Looking up the rest from reference TRBV5-6 and TRBJ2-7 gives the full variable domain: DAGVTQSPTHLIKTRGQQVTLRCSPKSGHDTVSWYQQALGQGPQFIFQYYEEEERQRGNFPDRFSGHQFPNYSSELNVNALLLGDSALYLCASSAYRVPYEQYFGPGTRLTVT.

This clonotype was observed a handful of times. The chain couples TRBV20-1 to TRBJ2-5, with D possibly being TRBD2 (6 bases). Germline CDR1 is DFQATT and CDR2 is SNEGSKA (reference sequence). This CDR3 has 14 residues. V lost 1 base, J lost 5 bases, and 14 bases lay in between. CDR3 nucleotides: TGCAGTGCTAGAGGGGGGAGGTTGGGGGAGACCCAGTACTTC. It specifies CSARGGRLGETQYF.

This clonotype was recorded a few times. For the CDR3, the DNA is TGTGCCAGCAGTGTTGGTGGACAGGGCTACGAGCAGTACTTC. Translated: CASSVGGQGYEQYF. The rearrangement joins TRBV6-6 to TRBJ2-7; 8 nucleotides agree with TRBD1. CDR1 MNHNY and CDR2 SVGAGI come from the germline V gene (reference sequence). With 5 bases clipped from V and 3 bases from J, the junction kept 6 bases outside the gene matches. The CDR3 has 14 residues.

The gene calls are TRBV7-2 and TRBJ1-4, with D uncertain. Between the trimmed V and J ends, which lost 5 bases and 7 bases, there was a span of 14 bases. Germline V gene sequence: CDR1 SGHTA, CDR2 FQGNSA. The CDR3 loop spans 14 amino acids. The CDR3, as DNA: TGTGCCAGCAGCCCGGGTGGGGTGGTTGAAAAACTGTTTTTT. This codes for CASSPGGVVEKLFF.

The V and J genes are TRBV7-2 and TRBJ2-4, with a weak D call TRBD2 (7 bases). The germline gives CDR1 SGHTA, CDR2 FQGNSA. Trimming left V 2 bases short and J 0 bases short, with 11 bases between. The CDR3 has 16 amino acids. This CDR3 reads CASSLWGGEAKNIQYF. The CDR3 bases are TGTGCCAGCAGCTTATGGGGGGGCGAAGCCAAAAACATTCAGTACTTC.

This clonotype was observed a few times. The rearrangement joins TRBV19 to TRBJ2-7, with 8 bases fitting TRBD1. V lost 5 bases and J lost 4; bases outside the gene matches: 4. Germline values: CDR1 LNHDA, CDR2 SQIVND (reference sequence). CDR3 length: 13 residues. The DNA of the CDR3 is TGTGCCAGTAGTTCGACAGGGGTTTACGAGCAGTACTTC. It is translated as CASSSTGVYEQYF. Full variable domain (remainder filled in from reference TRBV19 and TRBJ2-7): DGGITQSPKYLFRKEGQNVTLSCEQNLNHDAMYWYRQDPGQGLRLIYYSQIVNDFQKGDIAEGYSVSREKKESFPLTVTSAQKNPTAFYLCASSSTGVYEQYFGPGTRLTVT.

The V call is TRBV7-2, the J call TRBJ2-7; TRBD2 agrees at 12 bases. CDR3 length: 16 amino acids. V dropped 5 bases and J dropped 6; count of bases not matched to a gene: 11. CDR1 is SGHTA and CDR2 is FQGNSA in the germline V gene. The CDR3 reads CASSLNLAGGLGEQYF. CDR3 nucleotide sequence: TGTGCCAGCAGCCTGAACCTAGCGGGGGGGCTGGGCGAGCAGTACTTC.

This clonotype was counted at least ten times. The rearrangement uses TRBV28 and TRBJ2-7, with D possibly TRBD1 on 6 matching bases. Germline V gene sequence: CDR1 MDHEN, CDR2 SYDVKM. The ends were cut back, 8 bases at V and 3 bases at J, with 17 bases in the middle. CDR3 length equals 14 residues. This CDR3 is CASRGWGPLYEQYF. CDR3 sequence (DNA): TGTGCCAGCCGTGGGTGGGGGCCCCTCTACGAGCAGTACTTC.

This rearrangement joins TRBV29-1 to TRBJ2-3, with 9 nucleotides matching TRBD2. The V gene's germline CDR1 is SQVTM and CDR2 ANQGSEA. Losses at the gene ends were 8 bases for V and 0 bases for J; bases not matched to a gene: 3. This CDR3 region has 13 residues. The CDR3 coding sequence is TGCAGCCCCACTAGCGGGAGCACAGATACGCAGTATTTT. Its translation: CSPTSGSTDTQYF.

This clonotype was recorded a few times. The V gene is TRBV28, the J gene TRBJ2-7; 7 positions match TRBD2. This CDR3 has 16 residues. The germline V gene has CDR1 MDHEN and CDR2 SYDVKM. The V and J ends lost 3 bases and 1 base, in that order; junction bases with no gene match: 9. CDR3 nucleotides: TGTGCCAGCAGTTTCCCCGGGGGAGGGAATTCCTACGAGCAGTACTTC. Translated: CASSFPGGGNSYEQYF. Looking up the rest from reference TRBV28 and TRBJ2-7 gives the full variable domain: DVKVTQSSRYLVKRTGEKVFLECVQDMDHENMFWYRQDPGLGLRLIYFSYDVKMKEKGDIPEGYSVSREKKERFSLILESASTNQTSMYLCASSFPGGGNSYEQYFGPGTRLTVT.

This chain joins TRBV19 and TRBJ2-1, with D maybe TRBD1 (6 bases). Germline lookup yields CDR1 LNHDA and CDR2 SQIVND (reference sequence). Trimming took off 3 bases at V and 4 bases at J, with 19 bases between the two ends. This CDR3 is 17 amino acids long. In nucleotides, the CDR3 is TGTGCCAGTAGTATCTTCCCCCGGGCCAGGGGTTACAATGAGCAGTTCTTC. Translated, it gives CASSIFPRARGYNEQFF.